One sample yielded the 26 T cell receptor beta chains listed below, sequenced in a study of identical twins. Via MiXCR, TCRdb re-called the 5' RACE reads, giving one row per CDR3 protein. The sample lists over 200,000 distinct CDR3 sequences; under 12% were seen once. The sequenced sample was memory T cells sorted from blood. The source is a man aged 45-65 years in good health.

This clonotype was seen a handful of times. The V gene is TRBV14, the J gene TRBJ2-1; perhaps TRBD2 as D (5 bases). The CDR3 covers 12 residues. Trimming pared 0 bases from V and 10 bases from J, leaving 7 bases between. Germline loops: CDR1 SGHDN, CDR2 FVKESK. In nucleotides, the CDR3 is TGTGCCAGCAGCCAAGAGTGGAGGGAGCAGTTCTTC. It specifies CASSQEWREQFF.

About this clonotype: The missing conserved phenylalanine or tryptophan at the end of this CDR3 makes a read error likely. J is TRBJ2-7 and V is TRBV5-1; either TRBD1 or TRBD2 may supply D (5 bases each). Germline V CDR1 and CDR2: SGHRS, YFSETQ. Trimming removed 4 bases at V and 4 bases at J, with 12 bases between. This CDR3 is 13 amino acids long. The CDR3 protein is CASSVGTAYEQYS. The CDR3 coding sequence is TGCGCCAGCAGCGTTGGGACCGCATACGAGCAGTACTCC.

This clonotype was recorded many times. This chain joins TRBV5-6 and TRBJ2-1, with 9 bases that match TRBD2. The CDR3 is 16 amino acids. The V gene end was trimmed by 1 base and the J gene end by 7 bases; junction bases not matched to a gene: 9. Germline CDR1 reads SGHDT; CDR2 reads YYEEEE. CDR3 nucleotides: TGTGCCAGCAGCTTGTGGCGCGGGGGGGCTGCAAATGAGCAGTTCTTC. Residues: CASSLWRGGAANEQFF.

This clonotype came up a few times. The V call is TRBV10-3, the J call TRBJ2-7; 10 bases agree with TRBD2. The V segment lost 8 bases and the J segment 5 bases; nucleotides outside the gene matches: 9. Germline CDR1 is ENHRY and CDR2 is SYGVKD. CDR3 length: 14 residues. As DNA, the CDR3 is TGTGCCATCGCCCCTCCTAGCGGGAGCCACGAGCAGTACTTC. Its translation: CAIAPPSGSHEQYF.

This clonotype turned up a few times. The J gene is TRBJ2-1, the V gene TRBV9, with D possibly TRBD2 on 6 matching bases. CDR1 and CDR2 from the germline V gene are SGDLS and YYNGEE. This CDR3 comprises 16 residues. V gave up 3 bases and J gave up 1 base, with 14 bases separating them. This chain's CDR3 is CASSALLAASYNEQFF. CDR3 coding DNA: TGTGCCAGCAGCGCCCTACTAGCAGCTTCCTACAATGAGCAGTTCTTC.

The sample holds many counts of this clonotype. This rearrangement joins TRBV18 to TRBJ2-7, with D perhaps assigned TRBD1 or TRBD2 (6 bases each). V gave up 0 bases and J gave up 3 bases, with 15 bases separating them. CDR3 size: 16 residues. Looked up from germline, CDR1 is KGHSH and CDR2 is LQKENI. The CDR3 sequence is CASSPPGLGGSYEQYF. For the CDR3, the DNA is TGTGCCAGCTCACCACCGGGATTGGGGGGCAGCTACGAGCAGTACTTC.

This clonotype was counted at least ten times. This sequence joins TRBV20-1 and TRBJ2-7; the match to TRBD2 covers 11 bases. The CDR3 consists of 18 residues. Losses at the gene ends were 0 bases for V and 0 bases for J; bases not matched to a gene: 10. Germline loops: CDR1 DFQATT, CDR2 SNEGSKA (reference sequence). Here the CDR3 reads CSARDFGLAGGPSYEQYF. The CDR3 DNA is TGCAGTGCTAGAGATTTTGGGCTAGCGGGGGGCCCCTCCTACGAGCAGTACTTC.

As to this clonotype: Its ends do not fully match the called genes, so a read error is possible. V gene TRBV24-1 combines with J gene TRBJ2-5; the match to TRBD1 covers 7 bases. CDR3 length: 14 residues. The germline CDR1 and CDR2 sequences are KGHDR and SFDVKD. CDR3 protein: CATGETGTVETQYF. In nucleotides, the CDR3 is TGTGCCACCGGTGAAACCGGGACAGTAGAGACCCAGTACTTC.

This clonotype was detected many times. J is TRBJ2-1 and V is TRBV5-5; D may be TRBD2 (5 bases). Trimming left V 4 bases short and J 8 bases short, with 19 bases between. CDR3 length: 15 residues. Germline V gives CDR1 SGHKS, CDR2 YYEKEE (reference sequence). For the CDR3, the DNA is TGTGCCAGCAGCCGGATGGGAGAACCGCTCGATGAGCAGTTCTTC. Encoded protein: CASSRMGEPLDEQFF.

This clonotype was seen many times. The chain uses TRBV6-2 or TRBV6-3 and TRBJ1-5; TRBD1 matches 8 bases. The CDR3 sequence is 17 residues long. Per germline, CDR1 MNHEY and CDR2 SVGEGT. Unmatched junction bases numbered 11, after V lost 6 bases and J lost 1 base. CDR3 sequence reads: CASSPPTGEGSNQPQHF. In nucleotides, the CDR3 is TGTGCCAGCAGCCCACCGACAGGGGAGGGAAGCAATCAGCCCCAGCATTTT.

This clonotype has only a few counts. V gene TRBV7-2 combines with J gene TRBJ2-7; weak D call: TRBD2 (6 bases). V was trimmed by 1 base and J by 3 bases, leaving 13 bases between them. The CDR3 has 15 amino acids. In germline, CDR1 is SGHTA, CDR2 FQGNSA. CDR3 region: CASSLDPGVVYEQYF. DNA for the CDR3: TGTGCCAGCAGCTTAGACCCGGGAGTAGTCTACGAGCAGTACTTC.

This clonotype showed up just a few times. This chain links TRBV6-5 with TRBJ2-6; 7 bases match TRBD1. From germline, CDR1 is MNHEY and CDR2 SVGAGI. This CDR3 has 17 residues. V lost 4 bases and J lost 0; bases outside the gene matches: 6. The CDR3 DNA sequence: TGTGCCAGCAGTTGGGGACAGCCCAGCTCTGGGGCCAACGTCCTGACTTTC. It yields the protein CASSWGQPSSGANVLTF.

The table lists this clonotype with many counts. V and J are TRBV12-3 or TRBV12-4 and TRBJ2-3; TRBD1 aligns across 7 bases. The CDR3 spans 15 residues. The J segment lost 1 base and the V segment lost 6 bases, leaving 7 bases of the junction unmatched. CDR3 in amino acids: CASSGRQGRTDTQYF. The CDR3 region has the DNA TGTGCCAGCAGCGGGCGACAGGGACGCACAGATACGCAGTATTTT.

This clonotype was counted between two and nine times. The chain joins TRBV6-1 to TRBJ2-3, with D perhaps given as TRBD1 or TRBD2 (7 bases each). Trimming removed 8 bases at V and 1 base at J, with 19 bases between. Germline V gives CDR1 MNHNS, CDR2 SASEGT. The CDR3 runs 16 residues. CDR3 in DNA: TGTGCCAGCCTCCCAGGGGGGGTTCGCCGCACAGATACGCAGTATTTT. Its translation is CASLPGGVRRTDTQYF.

This clonotype has only a few counts. V gene TRBV27 combines with J gene TRBJ2-7, with D perhaps matching TRBD1 (6 bases). The germline V gene encodes CDR1 MNHEY and CDR2 SMNVEV (reference sequence). V shed 5 bases and J shed 7 bases, with 18 bases lying between them. This CDR3 is built from 14 residues. CDR3 protein: CASSPPSRGREQYF. CDR3 sequence (DNA): TGTGCCAGCAGTCCCCCGAGCAGGGGCCGGGAGCAGTACTTC.

This clonotype has only a few counts. This chain connects TRBV30 to TRBJ2-3, with 12 positions matching TRBD2. The CDR3 is 18 residues long. The germline V gene has CDR1 GTSNPN and CDR2 SVGIG (reference sequence). Trimming at V came to 1 base and at J to 5 bases, leaving 13 bases not matched to a gene. As DNA, the CDR3 is TGTGCCTGGAGTGGTCACGAGACTAGCGGGAGATACGGAGATACGCAGTATTTT. Its translation is CAWSGHETSGRYGDTQYF.

This clonotype was recorded many times. The chain couples TRBV12-3 or TRBV12-4 to TRBJ1-6, with D possibly being TRBD1 (6 bases). Trimming took off 6 bases at V and 0 bases at J, with 12 bases between the two ends. The CDR3 has 16 amino acids. The CDR3 region is CASSRRGASYNSPLHF. The CDR3 DNA is TGTGCCAGCAGCCGGCGGGGGGCCTCCTATAATTCACCCCTCCACTTT.

This clonotype appeared a few times. The chain employs TRBV7-2 and TRBJ1-2; D is ambiguous. This CDR3 comprises 14 residues. The germline V gene has CDR1 SGHTA and CDR2 FQGNSA. The V and J ends lost 5 bases and 2 bases respectively, with 12 bases between them. Here the CDR3 DNA reads TGTGCCAGCAGCCTAGATACACAAAACTATGGCTACACCTTC. It yields the protein CASSLDTQNYGYTF. Variable domain in full (rest from reference TRBV7-2 and TRBJ1-2): GAGVSQSPSNKVTEKGKDVELRCDPISGHTALYWYRQSLGQGLEFLIYFQGNSAPDKSGLPSDRFSAERTGGSVSTLTIQRTQQEDSAVYLCASSLDTQNYGYTFGSGTRLTVV.

V and J are TRBV10-3 and TRBJ2-3; D remains unclear. Per germline, CDR1 ENHRY and CDR2 SYGVKD. V lost 6 bases, J lost 2 bases, and 12 bases lay in between. This CDR3 has 14 amino acids. CDR3 in DNA: TGTGCCATCAGGCCTTACGAGAACACAGATACGCAGTATTTT. It yields the protein CAIRPYENTDTQYF.

The chain uses TRBV20-1 and TRBJ2-1, with 9 bases identical to TRBD2. The V segment lost 3 bases and the J segment 2 bases; nucleotides outside the gene matches: 5. Germline V gene data show CDR1 as DFQATT and CDR2 as SNEGSKA (reference sequence). The CDR3 is 15 amino acids. In DNA form, the CDR3 reads TGCAGTGCTAGGGTTAGCGGGAGACCCTACAATGAGCAGTTCTTC. It translates to CSARVSGRPYNEQFF.

This clonotype was counted ten times or more. The chain couples TRBV5-1 to TRBJ2-2, with D unclear. V lost 5 bases and J lost 4, with 12 bases in between. CDR3 length: 14 amino acids. Germline CDR1 is SGHRS and CDR2 is YFSETQ. CDR3 region: CASSRVSGTGELFF. In DNA, the CDR3 is TGCGCCAGCAGTCGGGTTTCAGGCACCGGGGAGCTGTTTTTT.

In this sample, this clonotype turned up a few times. The chain has TRBV4-3 and TRBJ2-3; D is tentatively TRBD1 or TRBD2 (5 bases each). V lost 0 bases and J 4 bases, leaving 20 bases between the germline ends. CDR1 is LGHNA, CDR2 YSLEER, per germline. This CDR3 comprises 18 residues. The DNA of the CDR3 is TGCGCCAGCAGCCAAGAAGGATCAGGTCCGGGGCGGGCAGATACGCAGTATTTT. Translated: CASSQEGSGPGRADTQYF.

This clonotype was seen ten or more times. V is TRBV10-2 and J is TRBJ2-7; weak D call: TRBD2 (6 bases). The CDR3 sequence is 18 residues long. Trimming left V 0 bases short and J 1 base short, with 19 bases between. Germline V gene data show CDR1 as WSHSY and CDR2 as SAAADI. The CDR3 protein is CASSESVGGSGTSYEQYF. CDR3 bases: TGCGCCAGCAGTGAGTCGGTAGGTGGTAGCGGAACATCCTACGAGCAGTACTTC.

This rearrangement joins TRBV20-1 to TRBJ2-3; D possibly corresponds to TRBD1 (5 bases). Trimming stripped 2 bases from V and 4 bases from J, with 10 bases between. The CDR3 loop spans 13 amino acids. CDR1 is DFQATT and CDR2 is SNEGSKA in the germline V gene (reference sequence). CDR3 nucleotide sequence: TGCAGTGCTAGACCAGCAGGGTCAGATACGCAGTATTTT. As protein: CSARPAGSDTQYF.

This clonotype occurred a few times. The chain uses TRBV28 and TRBJ1-3; D remains ambiguous. V was shortened by 7 bases and J by 2 bases, with 18 bases between the two germline ends. The V gene's germline CDR1 is MDHEN and CDR2 SYDVKM. This CDR3 is built from 16 residues. The CDR3, as DNA: TGTGCCAGCACATTCGGCCCCGGAAGAGCTGGAAACACCATATATTTT. It encodes CASTFGPGRAGNTIYF.

This clonotype has only a few counts. V gene TRBV29-1 combines with J gene TRBJ1-2; 8 bases align to TRBD1. This CDR3 is 13 amino acids long. V was clipped by 4 bases and J by 3 bases; unmatched bases: 4. Germline loops: CDR1 SQVTM, CDR2 ANQGSEA. CDR3 in DNA: TGCAGCGTTGGACAGGGGCAAGACTATGGCTACACCTTC. Its translation: CSVGQGQDYGYTF. Using reference TRBV29-1 and TRBJ1-2 for the parts outside the CDR3, the full variable domain is SAVISQKPSRDICQRGTSLTIQCQVDSQVTMMFWYRQQPGQSLTLIATANQGSEATYESGFVIDKFPISRPNLTFSTLTVSNMSPEDSSIYLCSVGQGQDYGYTFGSGTRLTVV.